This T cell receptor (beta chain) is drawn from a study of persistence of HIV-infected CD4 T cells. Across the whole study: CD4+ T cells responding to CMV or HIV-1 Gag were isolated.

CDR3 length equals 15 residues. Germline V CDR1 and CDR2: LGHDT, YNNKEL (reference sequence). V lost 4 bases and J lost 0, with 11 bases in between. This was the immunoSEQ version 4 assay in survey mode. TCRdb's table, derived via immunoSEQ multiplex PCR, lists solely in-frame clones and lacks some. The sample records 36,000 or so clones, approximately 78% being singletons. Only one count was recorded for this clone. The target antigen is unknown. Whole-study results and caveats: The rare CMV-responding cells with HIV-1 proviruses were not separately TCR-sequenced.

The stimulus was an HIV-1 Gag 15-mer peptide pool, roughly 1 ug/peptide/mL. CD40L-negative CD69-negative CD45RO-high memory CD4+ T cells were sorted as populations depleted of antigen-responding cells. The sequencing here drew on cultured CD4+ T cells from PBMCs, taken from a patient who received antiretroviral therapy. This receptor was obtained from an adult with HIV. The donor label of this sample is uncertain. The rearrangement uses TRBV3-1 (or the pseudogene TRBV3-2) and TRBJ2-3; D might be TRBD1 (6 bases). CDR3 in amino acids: CASSLAGASTDTQYF. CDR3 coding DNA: TGTGCCAGCAGCCTGGCAGGGGCTAGCACAGATACGCAGTATTTT.